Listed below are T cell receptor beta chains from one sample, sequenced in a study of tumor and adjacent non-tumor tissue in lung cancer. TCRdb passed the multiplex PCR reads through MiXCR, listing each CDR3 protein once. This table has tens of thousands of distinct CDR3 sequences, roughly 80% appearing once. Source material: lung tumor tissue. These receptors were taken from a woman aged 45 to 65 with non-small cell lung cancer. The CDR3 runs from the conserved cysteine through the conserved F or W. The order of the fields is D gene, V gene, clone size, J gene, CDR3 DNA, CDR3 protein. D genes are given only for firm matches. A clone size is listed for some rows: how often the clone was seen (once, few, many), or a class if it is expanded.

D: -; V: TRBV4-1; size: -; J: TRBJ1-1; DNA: TGCGCCAGCAGCCAAGGGATTACGGTCACTGAAGCTTTCTTT; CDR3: CASSQGITVTEAFF
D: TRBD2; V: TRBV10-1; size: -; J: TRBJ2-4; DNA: TGCACCAGAAGTGCTTGGGAGGGTAACATTCAGTACTTC; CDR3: CTRSAWEGNIQYF
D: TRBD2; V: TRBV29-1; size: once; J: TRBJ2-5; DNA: TGCAGCGTTGCCGAGAGTAGCGGGAGAGTTGGGGAGACCCAGTACTTC; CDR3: CSVAESSGRVGETQYF
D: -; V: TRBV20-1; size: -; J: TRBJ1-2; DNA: TGCAGTGTTCCGTCGGGGGGAGGAGGGTATGGCTACACCTTC; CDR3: CSVPSGGGGYGYTF
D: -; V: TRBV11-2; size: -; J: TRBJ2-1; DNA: TGTGCCAGCAGTTTGGGACGCTACCAGCATTTCTTC; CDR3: CASSLGRYQHFF
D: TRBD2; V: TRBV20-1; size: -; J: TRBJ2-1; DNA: TGCAGTGCTACTTGGAGCTCTGCTAGCGGGAGCGTGTCTCGCAATGAGCAGTTCTTC; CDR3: CSATWSSASGSVSRNEQFF
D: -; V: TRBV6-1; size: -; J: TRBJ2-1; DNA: TGTACCAGCAGTGAGCGTCGGTTAGACTTCTTACTCTCGACAGCCTACAATGAGCAGTTCTTC; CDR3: CTSSERRLDFLLSTAYNEQFF
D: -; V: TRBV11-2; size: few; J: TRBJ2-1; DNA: TGTGCCAGCAGCCCCTCCGGATATGATCAATTATTC; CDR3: CASSPSGYDQLF
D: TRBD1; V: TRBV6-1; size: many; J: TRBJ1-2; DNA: TGTGCCAGCACCCAGGACAGGGGAGCCCACGGCTACACCTTC; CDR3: CASTQDRGAHGYTF
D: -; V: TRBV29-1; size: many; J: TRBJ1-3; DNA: TGCAGCGTTATCTCTGGAAACACCATATATTTT; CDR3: CSVISGNTIYF
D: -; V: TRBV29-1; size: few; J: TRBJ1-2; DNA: TGCAGCGTTGAAGAAATCACAGGGAACTATGGCTACACCTTC; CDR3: CSVEEITGNYGYTF
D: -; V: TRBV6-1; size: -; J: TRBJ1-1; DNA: TGTGCCAGCAGTGGGGCCATTGAGGGGAACAGTGAAGCTTTCTTT; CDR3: CASSGAIEGNSEAFF
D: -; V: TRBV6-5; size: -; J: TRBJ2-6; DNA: TGCGCCAGGAGGTATACAGGCTTCTCTGGGGCCAACGTCCTGACTTTC; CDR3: CARRYTGFSGANVLTF
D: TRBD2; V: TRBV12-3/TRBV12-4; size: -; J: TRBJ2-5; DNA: TGTGCCAGTGCCATCGCGGCGGGAGGGCGAGTGACCCAGTACTTC; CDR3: CASAIAAGGRVTQYF
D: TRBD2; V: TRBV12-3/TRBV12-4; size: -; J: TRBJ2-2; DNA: TGTGCCATCATCACGACTAGCGGGTTCGTCACCGGGGAGCTGTTTTTT; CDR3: CAIITTSGFVTGELFF
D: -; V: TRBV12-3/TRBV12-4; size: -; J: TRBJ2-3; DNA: TGTGCCAGCAGCCAAGGGGGGGATACGCCGTATTTT; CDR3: CASSQGGDTPYF
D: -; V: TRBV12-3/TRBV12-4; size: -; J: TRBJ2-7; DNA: TGTGCCATCAGTATCCGAGTGAGAGACCTACCCTACGAGCAGTACTTC; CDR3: CAISIRVRDLPYEQYF
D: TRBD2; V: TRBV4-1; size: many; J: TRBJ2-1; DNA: TGCGCCAGCAGCCAAGACCGGACTAGCGGGAGAAGGCATGAGCAGTTCTTC; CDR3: CASSQDRTSGRRHEQFF
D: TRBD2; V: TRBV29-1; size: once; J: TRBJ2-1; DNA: TGCAGCGTTGAAGTTGGTGGGAGGGCCAAGAATGAACAGTTATTC; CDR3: CSVEVGGRAKNEQLF
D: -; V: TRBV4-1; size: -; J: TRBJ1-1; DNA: TGTCCCAGCAGCCAAGATCTCTACAGGGTCGGCACTGAAGCTCTCTTT; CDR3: CPSSQDLYRVGTEALF
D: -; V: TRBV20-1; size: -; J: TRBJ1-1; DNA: TGCAGTGCTAGAGATTCGGGGACCCTTGAAGCTTTCTTT; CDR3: CSARDSGTLEAFF
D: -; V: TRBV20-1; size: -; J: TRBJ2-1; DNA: TGCAGTGCTGGTGGGACGGCAAATGAGCAGTCCTTC; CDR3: CSAGGTANEQSF
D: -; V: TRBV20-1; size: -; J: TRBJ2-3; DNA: TGCAGTGCTAGCCCAATTAGCTGGAGGAGTACAGATACGCAGTATTTT; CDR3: CSASPISWRSTDTQYF
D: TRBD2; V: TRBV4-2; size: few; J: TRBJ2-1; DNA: TGTGCCAGCAGCGAGAGGACTAGCGGGAGGGATGAGCAGTTCTTC; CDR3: CASSERTSGRDEQFF
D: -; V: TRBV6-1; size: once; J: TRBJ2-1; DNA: TGTGCCAGCAGTGAGCGCCGGTTAGACTTCTTACTCTCGACAACTTACAATGAGCAGTTCTTC; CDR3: CASSERRLDFLLSTTYNEQFF
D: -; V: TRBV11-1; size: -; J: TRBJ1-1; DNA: TGTGCCAGCAGCAGAATAGGTGGACAAGGAGCCGGCACTGAAACTTTCTTT; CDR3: CASSRIGGQGAGTETFF
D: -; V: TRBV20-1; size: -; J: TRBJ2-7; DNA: TGCAGTGCCAGAGTCTCGACAGTACTCAGCGAGCAGTACTTC; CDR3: CSARVSTVLSEQYF
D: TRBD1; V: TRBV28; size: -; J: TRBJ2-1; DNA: TGTGCCAGCAGTTTTGGGACAGGGGATAGCAATAAGCAATTCTTC; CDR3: CASSFGTGDSNKQFF
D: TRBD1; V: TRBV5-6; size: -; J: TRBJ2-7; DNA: TGTGCCAGCAGCTCCGACAGGGCCCGCGAGCAGTATTTC; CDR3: CASSSDRAREQYF
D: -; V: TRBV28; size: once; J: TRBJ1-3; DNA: TGTGCCAGCGGTTGGGACTCTGGAGACACCATATATTTT; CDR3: CASGWDSGDTIYF
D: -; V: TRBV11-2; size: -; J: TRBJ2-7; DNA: TGTGCCTGCAGCTTATCTCCGAGTCCCTCCTATGAGCAGTATTTC; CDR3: CACSLSPSPSYEQYF
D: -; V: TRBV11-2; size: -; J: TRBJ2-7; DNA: TGTGGCAGTAGCTTAGTTCCAGGGGGGATTGGGGAGCAGTACTTC; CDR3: CGSSLVPGGIGEQYF
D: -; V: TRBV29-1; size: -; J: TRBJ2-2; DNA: TGCAGCGTTCGTGGAGGAATGGACACCGGGGAGCTGTTTTTT; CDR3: CSVRGGMDTGELFF
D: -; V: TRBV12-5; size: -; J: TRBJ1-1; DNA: TGTGCTAGTGGTTTGGGGGGGCGACGAGCTTTCTTT; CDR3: CASGLGGRRAFF
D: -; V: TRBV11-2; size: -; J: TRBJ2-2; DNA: TGTACTAGCAGCCGCGCTGCGGCGGCCAGGGAGCTGTTTTTT; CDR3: CTSSRAAAARELFF
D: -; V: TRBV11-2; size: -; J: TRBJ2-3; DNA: TGTGATAGGAGCTTAGGTGGGGCAGATACGCAGTATTTT; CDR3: CDRSLGGADTQYF
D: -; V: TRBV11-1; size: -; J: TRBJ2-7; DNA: TGTGCCAGCAGCCACTGGAACTACTCCTACGAGCAGTACTTC; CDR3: CASSHWNYSYEQYF
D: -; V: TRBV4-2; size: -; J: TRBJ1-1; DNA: TGTGCCAGCTGCCAAGATACACCGGGGAGCACTGAAGCTTTCTTT; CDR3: CASCQDTPGSTEAFF
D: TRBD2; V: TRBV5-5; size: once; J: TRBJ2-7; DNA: TGTGTCAGCAGTTCGAACGGGAGGAGTTCGTACTTC; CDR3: CVSSSNGRSSYF
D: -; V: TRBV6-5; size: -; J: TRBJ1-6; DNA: TGTGCCAGCAGTTACTCCCTCTGTCAGGGAGATAATTCACCCCTCCAATTT; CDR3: CASSYSLCQGDNSPLQF
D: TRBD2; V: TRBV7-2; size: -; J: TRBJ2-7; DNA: TGTGCCAGCAGCCCAACTAGCGGGAGGATTCACAAGCAGTACTTC; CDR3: CASSPTSGRIHKQYF
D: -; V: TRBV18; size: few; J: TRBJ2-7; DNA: TGTGCCAGCTCACCACCGGGACACACAATAACCTACGAGCAGTACTTC; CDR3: CASSPPGHTITYEQYF
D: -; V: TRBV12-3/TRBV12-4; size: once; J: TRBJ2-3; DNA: TGTGCCAACAGTTTAGAGACGCTAAGCGCAGATACGCAGTATTTT; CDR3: CANSLETLSADTQYF
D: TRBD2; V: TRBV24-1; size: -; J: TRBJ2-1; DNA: TGTGCCACCAATGATCTGGGACTAGCTGGAGGGGGCAATGAGCAGTTCTTC; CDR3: CATNDLGLAGGGNEQFF